These T cell receptor beta chains were read from a single sample in a study of beta chain features in type 1 diabetes. Some clones are missing from TCRdb's copy, which holds only in-frame ones; the method was immunoSEQ multiplex PCR. The data hold more than 100,000 clones, with about 10% observed a single time. Material: central memory CD4+ T cells from blood. Receptor source: a man aged 30 to 39 with type 1 diabetes. CDR3s include the opening cysteine and the closing phenylalanine or tryptophan. D genes are given only for firm matches. Not all rows give a size; the values are once, few, many and, for expanded clones, a class.

cdr3_length,v_call,d_call,j_call,clone_size,cdr3_nt,cdr3_aa
13,TRBV29-1,NA,TRBJ2-1,many,TGCAGCGTTGACCGCGGACATTTTGGTGAGCAGTTCTTC,CSVDRGHFGEQFF
15,TRBV5-1,NA,TRBJ1-4,NA,TGCGCCAGCAGCTTGGATCCGGGTACTAATGAAAAACTGTTTTTT,CASSLDPGTNEKLFF
14,TRBV7-2,NA,TRBJ2-3,NA,TGTGCCAGCAGCATCGGGACAACCTCGGATACGCAGTATTTT,CASSIGTTSDTQYF
17,TRBV11-2,NA,TRBJ2-5,few,TGTGCCAGCAGCTTAGGCCGGGGGGCGGGGGTCCAAGAGACCCAGTACTTC,CASSLGRGAGVQETQYF
15,TRBV7-2,TRBD2,TRBJ2-3,few,TGTGCCAGCAGCTTATCGGCGAGCGGGGGGGCCGCGCAGTATTTT,CASSLSASGGAAQYF
15,TRBV11-3,TRBD1,TRBJ2-7,NA,TGTGCCAGCAGCTTAGTCCCGCAGGGGGAACACGAGCAGTACTTC,CASSLVPQGEHEQYF
15,TRBV2,TRBD2,TRBJ2-7,NA,TGTGCAACTAGCGACCGAGGACGAGGAATCTACGAGCAGTACTTC,CATSDRGRGIYEQYF
11,TRBV20-1,NA,TRBJ1-2,NA,TGCAGTACGGGACAAAACTATGGCTACACCTTC,CSTGQNYGYTF
16,TRBV9,NA,TRBJ2-2,NA,TGTGCCAGCAGCGTAGCTAATAGCGCTGATCTGGGGGAGCTGTTTTTT,CASSVANSADLGELFF
14,TRBV7-2,NA,TRBJ2-7,few,TGTGCCAGCAGCCGTCAACCTGGCCCCTACGAGCAGTACTTC,CASSRQPGPYEQYF
14,TRBV28,NA,TRBJ1-1,NA,TGTGCCAGCAGTTCGTACACAGGGAACACTGAAGCTTTCTTT,CASSSYTGNTEAFF
13,TRBV29-1,NA,TRBJ1-2,NA,TGCAGCGTTGAAGTAGTCACCAACTATGGCTACACCTTC,CSVEVVTNYGYTF
13,TRBV30,NA,TRBJ2-3,NA,TGTGCCCGAGAAGTAGGGGGCACAGATACGCAGTATTTT,CAREVGGTDTQYF
16,TRBV10-3,NA,TRBJ1-2,NA,TGTGCCATCAGCGATTACGACAGCCGCTCTAACTATGGCTACACCTTC,CAISDYDSRSNYGYTF
15,TRBV6-4,TRBD2,TRBJ2-7,NA,TGTGCCAGCAGTGGGCTGCGGGGGGCGATCTACGAGCAGTACTTC,CASSGLRGAIYEQYF
14,TRBV6-5,NA,TRBJ2-3,few,TGTGCCAGCAGTTACAGGGGCAGGGGCGATACGCAGTATTTT,CASSYRGRGDTQYF
15,TRBV30,NA,TRBJ2-3,NA,TGTGCCTGGAGTGTACGAGGACTGATGACAGATACGCAGTATTTT,CAWSVRGLMTDTQYF
14,TRBV6-1,NA,TRBJ1-5,NA,TGTGCCAGCAGTCTGCCAGATAGCAATCAGCCCCAGCATTTT,CASSLPDSNQPQHF
14,TRBV5-1,NA,TRBJ2-3,few,TGCGCCAGCAGCTTGGGACAGTACACAGATACGCAGTATTTT,CASSLGQYTDTQYF
13,TRBV29-1,TRBD2,TRBJ2-5,few,TGCAGCGTCACCAGCGGGGGACAAGAGACCCAGTACTTC,CSVTSGGQETQYF
11,TRBV25-1,TRBD1,TRBJ2-1,few,TGTGCCGGGGGACAGTACAATGAGCAGTTCTTC,CAGGQYNEQFF
13,TRBV2,NA,TRBJ2-1,NA,TGTGCCAGCAGTGTGGTAGGGGACAATGAGCAGTTCTTC,CASSVVGDNEQFF
18,TRBV7-9,NA,TRBJ2-5,few,TGTGCCAGCGCCCCGGTGGGGCGAGCCGCGTTTGGCTGGGAGACCCAGTACTTC,CASAPVGRAAFGWETQYF
19,TRBV15,TRBD1,TRBJ2-4,few,TGTGCCACCAGCATCACCGGGACAGGGAGAAGTGTGGCCAAAAACATTCAGTACTTC,CATSITGTGRSVAKNIQYF
15,TRBV4-2,NA,TRBJ2-5,NA,TGTGCCAGCAGCTCCCGTCTCAGGGGGGAAGAGACCCAGTACTTC,CASSSRLRGEETQYF
12,TRBV19,NA,TRBJ1-2,few,TGTGCCAGTCGAGTTACTAACTATGGCTACACCTTC,CASRVTNYGYTF
15,TRBV5-4,TRBD2,TRBJ2-5,few,TGTGCCAGCAGTTCTGACGTAGCGGGGAGGGAGACCCAGTACTTC,CASSSDVAGRETQYF
15,TRBV7-3,NA,TRBJ2-5,few,TGTGCCAGCAGCTTACAAGCAGGGCTCCAAGAGACCCAGTACTTC,CASSLQAGLQETQYF
13,TRBV13,NA,TRBJ2-2,few,TGTGCCAGCAGACGGGGGAACACCGGGGAGCTGTTTTTT,CASRRGNTGELFF
15,TRBV11-2,TRBD1,TRBJ2-7,few,TGTGCCAGCAGCTTGGTCAGGACAGGATCCTACGAGCAGTACTTC,CASSLVRTGSYEQYF
15,TRBV18,NA,TRBJ1-1,NA,TGTGCCAGCTCACTCGGGATGTCGGGGAACACTGAAGCTTTCTTT,CASSLGMSGNTEAFF
16,TRBV7-6,TRBD1,TRBJ2-3,few,TGTGCCAGCAGCTTAGTCGGGACAGGGTCGTCAGATACGCAGTATTTT,CASSLVGTGSSDTQYF
12,TRBV29-1,TRBD1,TRBJ2-7,few,TGCAGCGTCACAGGACAGGATCACGAGCAGTACTTC,CSVTGQDHEQYF
13,TRBV7-3,NA,TRBJ2-5,NA,TGTGCCAGCAGCCGGGACTTCGGAGAGACCCAGTACTTC,CASSRDFGETQYF
15,TRBV7-2,TRBD1,TRBJ2-5,few,TGTGCCAGCAGCTCCCGGGACAGATACCAAGAGACCCAGTACTTC,CASSSRDRYQETQYF
16,TRBV28,TRBD1,TRBJ1-6,once,TGTGCCAGCAGTTCAGATATTGGGACAGGGAAGTCACCCCTCCACTTT,CASSSDIGTGKSPLHF
13,TRBV29-1,TRBD2,TRBJ2-5,few,TGCAGCGCGAGCGGGGGAGTAGGAGAGACCCAGTACTTC,CSASGGVGETQYF
15,TRBV5-1,TRBD1,TRBJ1-4,few,TGCGCCAGCAGCCTCCACAGGGGGGTATTGGAAAAACTGTTTTTT,CASSLHRGVLEKLFF
14,TRBV9,NA,TRBJ1-2,NA,TGTGCCAGCAGCGTAGATGGGGGGGCCCGTGGCTACACCTTC,CASSVDGGARGYTF
13,TRBV18,NA,TRBJ2-7,few,TGTGCCAGCTCCCCGGGACTGGGCTACGAGCAGTACTTC,CASSPGLGYEQYF
16,TRBV28,TRBD2,TRBJ2-3,NA,TGTGCCAGCAGTTCCCCAGGAGCGGGGGGGGCTCATACGCAGTATTTT,CASSSPGAGGAHTQYF
14,TRBV5-5,NA,TRBJ1-5,NA,TGTGCCAGCAGCTTGGCTTCGGGGGATCAGCCCCAGCATTTT,CASSLASGDQPQHF
15,TRBV30,NA,TRBJ1-5,few,TGTGCCTGGAGCTCCGGGGGACTGAGCAATCAGCCCCAGCATTTT,CAWSSGGLSNQPQHF
11,TRBV30,NA,TRBJ1-4,few,TGTGCCTGGAGCGCGGGTGAAAAACTGTTTTTT,CAWSAGEKLFF
15,TRBV28,NA,TRBJ1-4,NA,TGTGCCAGCAGTTTGTCAGCGATCCTTAATGAAAAACTGTTTTTT,CASSLSAILNEKLFF
15,TRBV7-2,TRBD2,TRBJ2-3,NA,TGTGCCAGCAGCTACCTAGCGGGGTCTACAGATACGCAGTATTTT,CASSYLAGSTDTQYF
13,TRBV5-1,NA,TRBJ1-4,few,TGCGCCAGCAGCTGGACAGTTAATGAAAAACTGTTTTTT,CASSWTVNEKLFF
13,TRBV19,NA,TRBJ1-1,few,TGTGCCAGTACGAGGGAGTCGAGCACTGAAGCTTTCTTT,CASTRESSTEAFF
11,TRBV20-1,NA,TRBJ1-2,NA,TGCAGTGCTAGTGAGGACTATGGCTACACCTTC,CSASEDYGYTF
14,TRBV6-5,TRBD1,TRBJ2-2,NA,TGTGCCAGCAGAACAGGGACAGGGGCCGGGGAGCTGTTTTTT,CASRTGTGAGELFF
13,TRBV30,NA,TRBJ1-4,few,TGTGCCTGGACGGCGGGCCGAGGTGAAAAACTGTTTTTT,CAWTAGRGEKLFF
15,TRBV2,TRBD1,TRBJ2-2,few,TGTGCCAGCAGTGCGGACAGGGAGGATCGCGGGGAGCTGTTTTTT,CASSADREDRGELFF
14,TRBV7-8,NA,TRBJ2-2,few,TGTGCCAGCGAGAAGGGAGCGAACACCGGGGAGCTGTTTTTT,CASEKGANTGELFF
18,TRBV5-6,TRBD2,TRBJ2-5,few,TGTGCCAGCAGCTTGCCCCCCGGGACTAGCGGGGGCCAAGAGACCCAGTACTTC,CASSLPPGTSGGQETQYF